This T cell receptor (beta chain) was sequenced in a study of metastatic and nonmetastatic thyroid tumors. Study details: Across peripheral blood and tumor or nodule tissue samples taken from malignant and benign thyroid patients, the repertoires were compared with one another. The study's findings and limits: Across blood and tumor, TCR beta diversity in malignant thyroid tumors was reportedly significantly higher than in benign nodules.

This clone was observed many times. The antigen is unknown. TCRdb reassembled clones from the PCR reads with MiXCR. Here the sample spans around 53,000 clones, roughly 15% being singletons. Thyroid surgery had not been preceded by any treatment in any patient. This CDR3 has 13 residues. V was pared by 5 bases and J by 5 bases, with 11 bases between. Germline lookup yields CDR1 MDHEN and CDR2 SYDVKM. The chain recombines TRBV28 with TRBJ2-3; D gene unclear. The TCR comes from a female donor with papillary thyroid cancer or a benign thyroid nodule (not recorded which). Some clones in this sample may be carry-over from other donors' samples. The sample taken for sequencing was blood. The CDR3 nucleotides read TGTGCCAGCAGTCCTTCCCTTCGAGATACGCAGTATTTT. This encodes CASSPSLRDTQYF.